This TCR beta chain is drawn from a study of OX40 agonist ivuxolimab in advanced cancers. Background on the study: Ivuxolimab, which is an agonistic anti-OX40 (CD134) antibody, was administered to the patients.

The ends lost 3 bases at V and 2 bases at J; junction bases unmatched: 9. Germline CDR1 is SGHDN and CDR2 is FVKESK. This CDR3 is 17 amino acids long. Broader study findings: CD4+ and CD8+ T cells in blood underwent clonal expansion by week 6 at 0.1 to 3.0 mg/kg.

The repertoire was sequenced with immunoSEQ multiplex PCR; TCRdb's copy has only in-frame clones and lacks some. The data hold 20,000 or so clones, with 74% observed a single time. Of note for this clone: The antigen is undetermined.

Any history of autoimmune disease or systemic immunosuppression disqualified patients. Sampling of blood occurred at baseline, cycle 4 day 1, and cycle 7 day 1. The rearrangement uses TRBV14 and TRBJ1-1; TRBD1 aligns across 10 bases. This receptor was identified in an adult with an advanced solid tumor such as melanoma, head and neck, liver or kidney cancer. The source material was CD4+ or CD8+ T cells sorted from blood, sampled in a trial of the OX40 agonist ivuxolimab. CDR3 loop: CASSQWGQGPINTEAFF. The CDR3 DNA follows: TGTGCCAGCAGCCAGTGGGGACAGGGGCCCATAAACACTGAAGCTTTCTTT.